This T cell receptor (beta chain) was captured by sequencing in a study of blood T cell repertoires in COVID-19. Study at large: Samples representing acute and convalescent COVID-19 were sourced from the United States, Italy and Spain. The analysed material was cDNA or gDNA that came from T cells, B-cell-depleted T cells, or PBMCs.

As handled by the study authors: Amplified reference gene primers provided the basis for estimating nucleated cell counts. Clones were read by immunoSEQ multiplex PCR, and TCRdb kept only the in-frame ones, dropping some. That table is the source of V, J and clone size, and D and trimming were worked out from the DNA. The sample has around 200,000 clones, about 90% seen once. The V and J ends lost 4 bases and 8 bases, in that order; junction bases with no gene match: 10. From germline, CDR1 is SGHTS and CDR2 YDEGEE. This CDR3 is built from 15 residues. The sequence came from a woman in her forties or fifties with acute or convalescent COVID-19. V is TRBV5-8 and J is TRBJ2-4; TRBD1 matches 9 bases. The source material was peripheral blood. This chain's CDR3 is CASSRYRGLTDIQYF. DNA for the CDR3: TGTGCCAGCAGCAGGTACAGGGGGCTGACTGACATTCAGTACTTC.